This TCR beta chain was captured in a study of T-cell memory formation after mild COVID-19. Overall study: There were largely donor-specific TCR clusters.

5'RACE primed from the constant segment yielded TCR alpha and TCR beta cDNA libraries bearing sample barcodes and UMIs. TCRdb re-derived calls from the 5' RACE reads in MiXCR, one entry per CDR3 protein. Of 550,000 to 700,000 distinct CDR3 sequences in the sample, 15% to 20% were seen once. This clonotype was sampled from an adult woman who had mild COVID-19 (a few samples of this study predate the infection). Cell type and time point are not known. Sequencing was carried out using PBMCs or a T cell subset sorted from them (not recorded which).

The CDR3 DNA reads TGTGCCAGCAGCTTCGACCCCGAGGACAGGGGGCGTTACGAGCAGTACTTC. Translated, it gives CASSFDPEDRGRYEQYF. This chain uses TRBV7-8 with TRBJ2-7, with 11 positions matching TRBD1. The CDR3 runs to 17 residues. Per the germline V gene, CDR1 is SGHVS and CDR2 is FQNEAQ. J gave up 4 bases and V 3 bases, and 11 bases lay outside the gene matches.